These 24 T cell receptor beta chains share one sample of origin, sequenced in a study of CD8 T cells in ankylosing spondylitis (dated 2017 in TCRdb). The study at large found these results: Blood from ankylosing spondylitis patients appeared to be characterized by a TCR beta motif made up of several highly homologous amino acid variants.

The library was built by means of 5' RACE. Sequencer: Illumina HiSeq 2500. TCRdb cleaned the public reads at Q25 with fastp, built clones with MiXCR and kept in-frame beta chains. Each CDR3 protein gets just one entry, which takes the most common genes and DNA from the rows behind it. The sample data list 800,000 to 900,000 distinct CDR3 sequences, and approximately 12% of these were observed just once. Approximately 0.46% of the sample comes from the top ten. Antigens of these TCRs are unknown. Sequences were obtained from blood, either unsorted or a sorted T cell fraction (not recorded which). The receptors were sampled from a male donor with ankylosing spondylitis.

In this sample, this clonotype turned up a few times. The rearrangement uses TRBV27 and TRBJ2-7; weak D call: TRBD1 (5 bases). CDR1 and CDR2 (germline): MNHEY, SMNVEV (reference sequence). The CDR3 loop spans 15 amino acids. Trimming cost V 3 bases and J 5 bases, with 17 bases left between them. CDR3 protein: CASSFIGQGTHEQYF. The CDR3 DNA reads TGTGCCAGCAGTTTCATCGGGCAGGGAACCCACGAGCAGTACTTC.

The genes are TRBV28 and TRBJ1-2; a weak D match, TRBD1 (5 bases). The germline V and J ends were trimmed by 8 bases and 2 bases, with 12 bases remaining between them. The CDR3 contains 13 residues. The germline V gene has CDR1 MDHEN and CDR2 SYDVKM. The CDR3 coding sequence is TGTGCCAGCGGGGCCTTTTGGAACTATGGCTACACCTTC. Its translation is CASGAFWNYGYTF.

J is TRBJ2-1 and V is TRBV13, with no clear D. CDR3 length: 13 residues. V shed 6 bases and J shed 5 bases, with 11 bases lying between them. CDR1 PRHDT and CDR2 FYEKMQ come from the germline V gene (reference sequence). CDR3 in DNA: TGTGCCAGCAGGGGTCGCCCAAACAATGAGCAGTTCTTC. This gives the protein CASRGRPNNEQFF.

The chain has TRBV3-1 and TRBJ2-6; TRBD1 or TRBD2 may be the D gene (6 bases each). This CDR3 is built from 18 residues. The germline gives CDR1 LGHDT, CDR2 YNNKEL (reference sequence). The V end was cut by 1 base, the J end by 4 bases, with 17 bases between. The CDR3 DNA reads as TGTGCCAGCAGCCAAGCCCCACCGGGGGCTAACGGGGCCAACGTCCTGACTTTC. Translating gives CASSQAPPGANGANVLTF.

The gene calls are TRBV7-3 and TRBJ1-2; D may be TRBD1 (6 bases). CDR1 is SGHTA and CDR2 is FQGTGA in the germline V gene. CDR3 length: 17 residues. Trimming pared 3 bases from V and 2 bases from J, leaving 19 bases between. DNA for the CDR3: TGTGCCAGCAGCTTGGGTGGGGGGCGCCTTCAAAACTATGGCTACACCTTC. Translating it yields CASSLGGGRLQNYGYTF.

This clonotype was detected ten times or more. The gene calls are TRBV18 and TRBJ2-1, with D perhaps assigned TRBD1 or TRBD2 (6 bases each). The V gene's germline CDR1 is KGHSH and CDR2 LQKENI. Deletions cut 3 bases from V and 9 bases from J, with 21 bases between. The CDR3 length is 16 residues. The CDR3 nucleotides read TGTGCCAGCTCACCTACTTCGACAGGCTGGGGAGGTGAGCAGTTCTTC. This gives the protein CASSPTSTGWGGEQFF.

This clonotype was picked up a small number of times. This chain links TRBV6-5 with TRBJ1-1, with TRBD1 matching over 10 bases. Germline V CDR1 and CDR2: MNHEY, SVGAGI. This CDR3 has 15 residues. Trimming took 0 bases from V and 9 from J; bases not matched to a gene: 7. CDR3 nucleotides: TGTGCCAGCAGTTACTCAGAAACGACAGGGGGCAAAGCTTTCTTT. This translates into CASSYSETTGGKAFF.

This clonotype has just a few counts. This chain's CDR3 is CASSLGGTKVTQYF. In nucleotides, the CDR3 is TGTGCCAGCAGCTTGGGCGGGACTAAGGTGACCCAGTACTTC. The gene calls are TRBV5-4 and TRBJ2-5, with 7 bases matching TRBD2. This CDR3 is 14 amino acids long. Germline V gene data show CDR1 as SGHNT and CDR2 as YYREEE (reference sequence). J gave up 7 bases and V 0 bases, and 6 bases lay outside the gene matches.

This clonotype was seen many times. The chain couples TRBV7-2 to TRBJ2-7; unclear D gene. Deletions cut 4 bases from V and 3 bases from J, with 7 bases between. Germline assignment: CDR1 SGHTA and CDR2 FQGNSA. The length of the CDR3 is 12 residues. CDR3: CASSSSGYEQYF. DNA of the CDR3: TGTGCCAGCAGCTCATCGGGCTACGAGCAGTACTTC.

This chain joins TRBV7-3 and TRBJ2-2; 12 positions match TRBD2. The germline V gene encodes CDR1 SGHTA and CDR2 FQGTGA. The CDR3 is made up of 17 amino acids. V shed 6 bases and J 6 bases; nucleotides not matched to a gene: 11. The CDR3 region has the DNA TGTGCCAGCAGGCCCTCTAGCGGGGGGGCTGGGGCCGGGGAGCTGTTTTTT. Its protein product is CASRPSSGGAGAGELFF.

The chain recombines TRBV10-3 with TRBJ1-5; D is perhaps TRBD1 (5 bases). Germline V lookup: CDR1 ENHRY, CDR2 SYGVKD. The CDR3 covers 14 residues. The ends were cut back, 3 bases at V and 4 bases at J, with 10 bases in the middle. The chain's CDR3 is CAISDRVGNQPQHF. Here the CDR3 DNA reads TGTGCCATCAGTGACAGGGTCGGGAATCAGCCCCAGCATTTT.

The CDR3: CASSPRGAGTGELFF. In nucleotides, the CDR3 is TGTGCCAGCAGTCCACGCGGGGCAGGAACCGGGGAGCTGTTTTTT. The chain employs TRBV28 and TRBJ2-2, with D possibly being TRBD2 (6 bases). Germline V gene lookup returns CDR1 MDHEN and CDR2 SYDVKM. V was trimmed by 5 bases and J by 5 bases, leaving 15 bases between them. The CDR3 is made up of 15 amino acids.

The table lists this clonotype with a few counts. This chain connects TRBV9 to TRBJ1-2; D call uncertain. V shed 5 bases and J shed 2 bases, with 10 bases lying between them. CDR1 is SGDLS and CDR2 is YYNGEE in the germline V gene. This CDR3 region has 13 residues. The chain's CDR3 is CASRPGGNYGYTF. CDR3 bases: TGTGCCAGCAGACCGGGAGGGAACTATGGCTACACCTTC.

This clonotype was observed a few times. The chain carries TRBV9 and TRBJ2-5; D remains ambiguous. Trimming cost V 0 bases and J 5 bases, with 8 bases left between them. The CDR3 has 13 residues. Germline V gives CDR1 SGDLS, CDR2 YYNGEE. CDR3 DNA: TGTGCCAGCAGCGTAGACCCTCATGAGACCCAGTACTTC. Translating gives CASSVDPHETQYF.

This clonotype was recorded at least ten times. This chain uses TRBV5-1 with TRBJ2-7; 9 bases match TRBD1. The CDR3 has 12 residues. The V and J ends lost 3 bases and 11 bases, in that order; junction bases with no gene match: 6. The V gene's germline CDR1 is SGHRS and CDR2 YFSETQ. The CDR3: CASSSGQGREYF. The CDR3, as DNA: TGCGCCAGCAGCTCTGGACAGGGGAGAGAGTACTTC.

This clonotype was counted a few times. V is TRBV5-1 and J is TRBJ1-6; possibly TRBD1 for D (5 bases). This CDR3 has 14 amino acids. Germline V gives CDR1 SGHRS, CDR2 YFSETQ. The V and J ends lost 2 bases and 8 bases respectively, with 11 bases between them. The CDR3 region has the DNA TGCGCCAGCAGCTTTCCTACCAGGGATTCACCCCTCCACTTT. This translates into CASSFPTRDSPLHF.

This clonotype was counted between two and nine times. V gene TRBV24-1 combines with J gene TRBJ1-2, with no clear D. V was pared by 4 bases and J by 4 bases, with 6 bases between. This CDR3 comprises 12 residues. Germline V gene lookup returns CDR1 KGHDR and CDR2 SFDVKD. Here the CDR3 reads CATSETFYGYTF. CDR3 nucleotides: TGTGCCACCAGTGAAACGTTCTATGGCTACACCTTC.

This clonotype showed up just a few times. The chain employs TRBV12-3 or TRBV12-4 and TRBJ2-3; the D gene is possibly TRBD1 (5 bases). The CDR3 extends over 15 amino acids. V gave up 8 bases and J gave up 0 bases, with 15 bases separating them. The CDR3 protein is CASFPRVSSTDTQYF. Here the CDR3 DNA reads TGTGCCAGCTTCCCCAGGGTGTCTAGCACAGATACGCAGTATTTT.

This clonotype has more than one count but fewer than ten. V usage is TRBV20-1 and J usage is TRBJ2-1, with unresolved D. The germline V and J ends were trimmed by 4 bases and 3 bases, with 13 bases remaining between them. The CDR3 length is 14 residues. The germline gives CDR1 DFQATT, CDR2 SNEGSKA (reference sequence). CDR3 coding DNA: TGCAGTGCTAATGCTAGAGGCAACTACAATGAGCAGTTCTTC. This encodes CSANARGNYNEQFF.

This chain links TRBV6-5 with TRBJ1-1; weak D call: TRBD1 (5 bases). V lost 8 bases and J lost 11, with 18 bases in between. Germline-derived CDR1 and CDR2 are MNHEY and SVGAGI. This CDR3 contains 12 residues. The DNA of the CDR3 is TGTGCCAGCTGCTCCCCTGCTGGGACGGCTTTCTTT. It encodes CASCSPAGTAFF.

This chain links TRBV5-1 with TRBJ1-2; tentative D call: TRBD1 (6 bases). CDR1 SGHRS and CDR2 YFSETQ come from the germline V gene. The V end was cut by 0 bases, the J end by 7 bases, with 13 bases between. CDR3 length equals 14 residues. CDR3 in amino acids: CASSLAPGALGYTF. In nucleotides, the CDR3 is TGCGCCAGCAGCTTGGCCCCAGGGGCACTTGGCTACACCTTC.

This clonotype was detected a few times. The gene calls are TRBV20-1 and TRBJ2-5; D perhaps matches TRBD2 (5 bases). Germline CDR1 and CDR2: DFQATT and SNEGSKA (reference sequence). With 6 bases removed from V and 4 bases from J, the gap between germline ends came to 15 bases. CDR3 length equals 13 residues. This CDR3 reads CSATWGRGETQYF. CDR3 DNA: TGCAGTGCCACCTGGGGTCGGGGAGAGACCCAGTACTTC.

This clonotype was counted many times. The V and J genes are TRBV28 and TRBJ1-2; a possible D gene is TRBD1 (5 bases). V was shortened by 5 bases and J by 4 bases, with 14 bases between the two germline ends. This CDR3 comprises 14 residues. Germline lookup yields CDR1 MDHEN and CDR2 SYDVKM. CDR3 sequence: CASSPPDSVYGYTF. DNA of the CDR3: TGTGCCAGCAGTCCCCCTGACAGCGTCTATGGCTACACCTTC.

The chain combines TRBV10-2 with TRBJ2-3, with a possible D match to TRBD2 (6 bases). Trimming cost V 3 bases and J 2 bases, with 15 bases left between them. Per the germline V gene, CDR1 is WSHSY and CDR2 is SAAADI. The CDR3 sequence is 16 residues long. DNA for the CDR3: TGCGCCAGCAGTGATTTGGCGGGGAGCTACACAGATACGCAGTATTTT. This encodes CASSDLAGSYTDTQYF.